The 12 T cell receptor beta chains given below trace back to one sample, sequenced in a study of blood T cell repertoires in COVID-19. Libraries were prepared by immunoSEQ multiplex PCR; TCRdb keeps only in-frame clonotypes and omits some of them. The sample lists 95,000 to 100,000 clones, roughly 92% occurring once. Sequencing was done on a sample of peripheral blood. The receptors were sampled from a middle-aged man with active COVID-19.

The chain joins TRBV5-1 to TRBJ2-7, with 9 bases matching TRBD1. Germline V gene sequence: CDR1 SGHRS, CDR2 YFSETQ. There are 18 residues in the CDR3. J was trimmed by 2 bases and V by 2 bases; bases with no gene match: 14. In DNA form, the CDR3 reads TGCGCCAGCAGCTTAACAGGGGGCGGGGTCTCGAGACCCTACGAGCAGTACTTC. It yields the protein CASSLTGGGVSRPYEQYF.

The J gene is TRBJ2-7, the V gene TRBV18; a weak D match, TRBD1 (6 bases). CDR3 size: 12 residues. Trimming took off 6 bases at V and 5 bases at J, with 11 bases between the two ends. The germline V gene has CDR1 KGHSH and CDR2 LQKENI. CDR3 coding DNA: TGTGCCAGCTCGCCGAGACAGGACGAGCAGTACTTC. Translating it yields CASSPRQDEQYF.

The chain combines TRBV7-3 with TRBJ2-1; 10 bases are shared with TRBD2. Trimming removed 5 bases from V and 4 bases from J; junction bases left unmatched: 8. The CDR3 loop spans 16 amino acids. Germline V gives CDR1 SGHTA, CDR2 FQGTGA. In DNA form, the CDR3 reads TGTGCCAGCAGCCAAAGGACTAGCGGACAATACAATGAGCAGTTCTTC. Amino acids: CASSQRTSGQYNEQFF.

This clone was found once. Its ends do not fully match the called genes, so a read error is possible. CDR3 bases: TGTGCCAGCCTCCTAGAACGGAATACTATTGAAAAACTGTTTTTT. Translated, it gives CASLLERNTIEKLFF. The chain uses TRBV2 and TRBJ1-4; D uncertain. Germline CDR1 reads SNHLY; CDR2 reads FYNNEI. The CDR3 length is 15 residues.

The chain links TRBV2 to TRBJ1-4, with 8 bases matching TRBD1. The J segment lost 7 bases and the V segment lost 6 bases, leaving 7 bases of the junction unmatched. The CDR3 spans 14 residues. Germline lookup yields CDR1 SNHLY and CDR2 FYNNEI. CDR3 sequence: CASSVGQGGEKLFF. DNA of the CDR3: TGTGCCAGCAGCGTCGGACAGGGCGGTGAAAAACTGTTTTTT.

The genes are TRBV5-1 and TRBJ2-1; TRBD2 agrees at 9 bases. The V and J ends lost 0 bases and 7 bases, in that order; junction bases with no gene match: 11. Germline CDR1 reads SGHRS; CDR2 reads YFSETQ. This CDR3 contains 17 residues. CDR3: CASSLGPIAGDGNEQFF. CDR3 nucleotide sequence: TGCGCCAGCAGCTTGGGACCCATAGCGGGAGACGGGAATGAGCAGTTCTTC.

This clone has a single count. The gene calls are TRBV7-9 and TRBJ2-5; TRBD1 matches 9 bases. V lost 1 base to trimming and J lost 4 bases; unmatched junction nucleotides: 4. The CDR3 totals 15 residues. Germline CDR1 reads SEHNR; CDR2 reads FQNEAQ (reference sequence). CDR3 region: CASSLVDRGGETQYF. The CDR3 DNA is TGTGCCAGCAGCTTAGTGGACAGGGGAGGAGAGACCCAGTACTTC.

This sequence joins TRBV11-1 and TRBJ2-7, with D tentatively TRBD1 (5 bases). The CDR3 is made up of 16 amino acids. Per the germline V gene, CDR1 is SGHAT and CDR2 is FQDESV (reference sequence). V was clipped by 3 bases and J by 0 bases, with 15 bases between them. The CDR3 region has the DNA TGTGCCAGCAGCTTTTTCGACAGTGCCGACTCCTACGAGCAGTACTTC. Its translation is CASSFFDSADSYEQYF.

The genes are TRBV2 and TRBJ2-6, with TRBD1 identical over 7 bases. This CDR3 is built from 18 residues. V was pared by 4 bases and J by 0 bases, with 9 bases of the junction left unmatched. Germline CDR1 is SNHLY and CDR2 is FYNNEI. CDR3 in DNA: TGTGCCAGCAGTGTTGTACGACAGGGAAGCTCTGGGGCCAACGTCCTGACTTTC. Its translation: CASSVVRQGSSGANVLTF. The full variable domain, in which reference TRBV2 and TRBJ2-6 provide the parts outside the CDR3, is EPEVTQTPSHQVTQMGQEVILRCVPISNHLYFYWYRQILGQKVEFLVSFYNNEISEKSEIFDDQFSVERPDGSNFTLKIRSTKLEDSAMYFCASSVVRQGSSGANVLTFGAGSRLTVL.

The rearrangement links TRBV15 to TRBJ1-6; the D is unclear. CDR1 and CDR2 from the germline V gene are LNHNV and YYDKDF (reference sequence). The CDR3 has 11 residues. The CDR3 is CSRRDNSPLHF. CDR3 sequence (DNA): TGTTCGCGACGGGATAATTCACCCCTCCACTTT. Full variable domain (outside the CDR3, taken from reference TRBV15 and TRBJ1-6): DAMVIQNPRYQVTQFGKPVTLSCSQTLNHNVMYWYQQKSSQAPKLLFHYYDKDFNNEADTPDNFQSRRPNTSFCFLDIRSPGLGDTAMYLCSRRDNSPLHFGNGTRLTVT.

This chain links TRBV19 with TRBJ1-6; tentatively, D is TRBD1 (6 bases). Germline CDR1 reads LNHDA; CDR2 reads SQIVND (reference sequence). V lost 4 bases to trimming and J lost 4 bases, with 8 bases between them. The CDR3 runs 14 residues. The CDR3 DNA is TGTGCCAGTAGTACCGGACAGTATAATTCACCCCTCCACTTT. It yields the protein CASSTGQYNSPLHF.

The rearrangement joins TRBV28 to TRBJ2-1; 7 positions agree with TRBD2. The CDR3 loop spans 15 amino acids. With V trimmed by 5 bases and J by 6 bases, 10 bases remained unmatched. Germline values: CDR1 MDHEN, CDR2 SYDVKM. The CDR3 DNA reads TGTGCCAGCAGTATCGGGGGAGGGAGGGGCAATGAGCAGTTCTTC. This translates into CASSIGGGRGNEQFF.